A single T cell receptor (beta chain) is shown here with its context. Its specificity is not known. The data derive from a study of T cells in localized non-small cell lung cancer. Method: immunoSEQ multiplex PCR; TCRdb's copy keeps in-frame clones and lacks some. The sample has approximately 45,000 clones; about 88% are singletons. Per germline, CDR1 MNHEY and CDR2 SMNVEV (reference sequence). V shed 7 bases and J shed 3 bases, with 15 bases lying between them. CDR3 length: 15 amino acids. Study results and limitations: Of the tissues analyzed, uninvolved adjacent lung showed maximal T cell clonality, greater than tumor. Higher adjacent-lung clonality was associated with shorter survival.

The clonotype was recovered from a man aged 35-75 years with stage II lung adenocarcinoma. The sample consisted of PBMCs, taken before any cancer treatment. The chain has TRBV27 and TRBJ2-2; perhaps D is TRBD1 or TRBD2 (7 bases each). Here the CDR3 reads CASTPGGAYTGELFF. The CDR3 DNA is TGTGCCAGCACCCCAGGGGGGGCCTACACCGGGGAGCTGTTTTTT.